The rows below give T cell receptor beta chains drawn from one sample of a study of blood T cell repertoires in COVID-19. TCRdb keeps only in-frame clones here, not all; method: immunoSEQ multiplex PCR. In the table there are 95,000 to 150,000 clones, 92% of which are singletons. Sequenced: peripheral blood. These receptors came from a man aged 45-65 years with COVID-19, enrolled during active disease. CDR3s include the opening cysteine and the closing phenylalanine or tryptophan. Fields, in order: V gene, clone size, D gene, J gene, CDR3 protein, CDR3 DNA. The D gene is left open where the match is weak. Size is stated for part of the rows, as once, few or many counts, or as a class when the clone is expanded.

TRBV4-2	few	TRBD1	TRBJ1-5	CASSPGQGAHQPQHF	TGTGCCAGCAGCCCCGGGCAGGGGGCTCATCAGCCCCAGCATTTT
TRBV5-4	NA	NA	TRBJ2-2	CASSLSRGGGELFF	TGTGCCAGCAGCTTGAGCAGGGGTGGCGGGGAGCTGTTTTTT
TRBV5-1	NA	TRBD2	TRBJ2-1	CASTRTSSGGEQFF	TGCGCCAGCACCCGGACTAGCTCCGGGGGTGAGCAGTTCTTC
TRBV7-2	NA	TRBD1	TRBJ1-6	CASSSGQGWNSPLHF	TGTGCCAGCAGCTCTGGACAGGGGTGGAATTCACCCCTCCACTTT
TRBV7-9	NA	NA	TRBJ1-1	CASSLGSRGFFF	TGTGCCAGCAGCTTAGGAAGTAGAGGGTTTTTCTTT
TRBV30	few	NA	TRBJ2-1	CAWYFFNEQFF	TGTGCCTGGTACTTCTTCAATGAGCAGTTCTTC
TRBV4-1	NA	NA	TRBJ1-5	CASSPDNSNQPQHF	TGCGCCAGCAGCCCGGACAACAGCAATCAGCCCCAGCATTTT
TRBV9	NA	NA	TRBJ2-7	CASSVGPSADEQYF	TGTGCCAGCAGCGTAGGGCCCAGCGCGGACGAGCAGTACTTC
TRBV11-2	NA	NA	TRBJ2-2	CASSSARDPNGELFF	TGTGCCAGCAGCTCAGCGCGGGATCCGAACGGGGAGCTGTTTTTT
TRBV5-1	NA	TRBD2	TRBJ2-1	CASSLSSGRAPEQFF	TGCGCCAGCAGCTTGTCTAGCGGGAGGGCCCCTGAGCAGTTCTTC
TRBV5-4	NA	NA	TRBJ2-1	CASSLGLDAYNEQFF	TGTGCCAGCAGCTTGGGACTCGATGCCTACAATGAGCAGTTCTTC
TRBV18	NA	NA	TRBJ1-3	CASSPREGETGNTIYF	TGTGCCAGCTCACCACGGGAAGGGGAAACTGGAAACACCATATATTTT
TRBV10-3	NA	TRBD2	TRBJ2-7	CATAGLAPSYEQYF	TGTGCCACCGCAGGACTAGCGCCGTCCTACGAGCAGTACTTC
TRBV27	NA	TRBD2	TRBJ2-1	CASSNLAGEFF	TGTGCCAGCAGTAACCTAGCGGGGGAGTTCTTC
TRBV20-1	NA	NA	TRBJ2-7	CSAHRVGEQYF	TGCAGTGCTCACAGGGTAGGCGAGCAGTACTTC
TRBV3-1/TRBV3-2	NA	TRBD1	TRBJ1-1	CASSQTGGLNTEAFF	TGTGCCAGCAGCCAGACAGGGGGCTTGAACACTGAAGCTTTCTTT
TRBV19	NA	NA	TRBJ2-3	CASSNRGTGDADTQYF	TGTGCCAGTAGTAACAGGGGAACGGGAGATGCAGATACGCAGTATTTT
TRBV25-1	NA	NA	TRBJ2-7	CASRGDPPYEQYF	TGTGCCAGCAGAGGGGATCCCCCCTACGAGCAGTACTTC
TRBV5-1	once	TRBD1	TRBJ2-1	CASSRTGSGSYNEQFF	TGCGCCAGCAGCCGGACAGGGTCTGGGTCCTACAATGAGCAGTTCTTC
TRBV7-9	few	NA	TRBJ2-5	CASSSRDLQETQYF	TGTGCCAGCAGCTCGAGGGACTTACAAGAGACCCAGTACTTC
TRBV4-3	NA	TRBD2	TRBJ2-7	CASSQIAGGSYEQYF	TGCGCCAGCAGCCAAATAGCGGGAGGTTCCTACGAGCAGTACTTC
TRBV30	NA	NA	TRBJ2-3	CAWNLRDTDTQYF	TGTGCCTGGAATCTGCGGGACACAGATACGCAGTATTTT
TRBV6-2/TRBV6-3	NA	TRBD1	TRBJ2-7	CASSYRTGRGEQYF	TGTGCCAGCAGTTACCGGACAGGGCGCGGCGAGCAGTACTTC
TRBV30	NA	NA	TRBJ2-2	CAWTGNTGELFF	TGTGCCTGGACAGGCAACACCGGGGAGCTGTTTTTT
TRBV7-9	NA	TRBD2	TRBJ2-1	CASRWERLAGGNEQFF	TGTGCCAGCAGGTGGGAACGACTAGCGGGAGGGAATGAGCAGTTCTTC
TRBV30	NA	TRBD2	TRBJ2-7	CAWRGLAGVNEQYF	TGTGCCTGGAGGGGACTAGCGGGAGTCAACGAGCAGTACTTC